Reported below is one T cell receptor beta chain. The antigen it binds to is not known. No quality values exist for individual bases; no much larger clone is one base distant. This sample is drawn from a study of post-analysis software for immune sequencing data (dated by TCRdb to the mid-2010s). Looking at the study overall: The recorded disease courses included relapsing-remitting, secondary progressive and progressive-relapsing multiple sclerosis, and some patients had no subtype annotation. The patient repertoires were compared against 11 previously published healthy control repertoires obtained from donors aged 6 to 25 years. A subset of samples was prepared in parallel using single-end sample barcoding, then pooled and co-amplified after Illumina adapter ligation. Overall results and qualifications from the work: When samples were clustered directly using the F measure, samples prepared in the same batch co-clustered strongly, which prompted a batch-effect correction. Four or five TRBV segments, including TRBV5-6, TRBV5-1 and TRBV20-1, were significantly more frequent in patients than controls. The control group was slightly older than the multiple sclerosis patient group. Compared with controls, multiple sclerosis patients had significantly lower normalized Chao1 diversity, a finding suggesting substantial peripheral T-cell clonal expansion.

From its cysteine to its phenylalanine, the CDR3 spans 16 amino acids. Solely the CDR3 DNA is kept, with 48 bases framed from the first base. Ends trimmed: V by 6 bases, J by 2 bases; bases unmatched to a gene: 6. The germline V gene (reference sequence) gives CDR1 as LNHDA and CDR2 as SQIVND. To prepare the library, PCR was applied. Sequencer: Illumina HiSeq 2500. To reduce PCR and sequencing biases, unique molecular identifiers were incorporated into the TCR beta cDNA libraries. Per 1 to 10 million input T cells, roughly 0.5 million cDNA molecules were obtained, such that each molecule approximated one T cell. The same protocol used for the earlier healthy control dataset was applied to prepare and sequence the patient libraries. Within a given batch, samples were prepared together, multiplexed and sequenced on the same HiSeq lane. The original methods were these. Raw barcoded reads were processed with MIGEC, discarding single-read molecular identifier groups before consensus assembly and CDR3 extraction. VDJtools was used for post-analysis of the clonotype tables, and diversity was normalized by down-sampling every dataset to the size of the smallest sample. To correct batch-related cross-sample contamination, repertoire overlap clustering matched CDR3 amino acid sequences but not nucleotide sequences. TCRdb reprocessed the public reads (quality trimming at Q25 with fastp, clone calling with MiXCR) and kept in-frame beta chains. Merged by CDR3 protein, the rows form single entries marked with the most common genes and DNA. These V and J calls rely on TCRdb rather than the paper's analysis. Across this sample there are fewer than 600,000 distinct CDR3 sequences, with approximately 46% seen only once. About 12% of the sample rests with the top ten.

To demonstrate the VDJtools post-analysis software, the study profiled TCR beta repertoires from the peripheral blood of around 13 young patients with multiple sclerosis. The multiple sclerosis patients were children and adolescents between roughly 6 and 17 years of age. The rearrangement combines TRBV19 with TRBJ2-6; TRBD1 aligns with 8 central bases. The sequencing sample was made of blood. This TCR was recovered from a girl aged 10 to 17 with multiple sclerosis. The nucleotides are TGTGCCAGTAGAATCCAGGGGGCTACTGGGGCCAACGTCCTGACTTTC. Its protein is CASRIQGATGANVLTF.